The 28 T cell receptor beta chains reported below all come from one sample, sequenced in a study of T cells in Graves' hyperthyroidism and ophthalmopathy. Researchers amplified the TCR beta CDR3 regions from RNA transcripts. The HTBI set primed first-round TCR CDR3 RT-PCR. TCRdb re-called the multiplex PCR reads with MiXCR, one entry per CDR3 protein. The table lists roughly 510,000 distinct CDR3 sequences, around 20% of them singletons. Sequencing was carried out using blood. Receptors originate from a man younger than 35 with Graves' hyperthyroidism.

This sequence joins TRBV2 and TRBJ1-2; no firm D call. V lost 4 bases to trimming and J lost 6 bases, with 12 bases between them. CDR1 and CDR2 from the germline V gene are SNHLY and FYNNEI. The CDR3 totals 13 residues. CDR3 sequence (DNA): TGTGCCAGCAGTGCCAGTACCTCTGATGGCTACACCTTC. Its protein product is CASSASTSDGYTF.

Many counts were recorded for this clonotype. This sequence joins TRBV20-1 and TRBJ1-5, with 7 bases aligning to TRBD1. The CDR3 runs 13 residues. Per the germline V gene, CDR1 is DFQATT and CDR2 is SNEGSKA (reference sequence). V lost 6 bases to trimming and J lost 3 bases; unmatched junction nucleotides: 5. CDR3 loop: CSARDSYNQPQHF. CDR3 bases: TGCAGTGCGAGGGACAGCTACAATCAGCCCCAGCATTTT.

This clonotype was counted at least ten times. This sequence joins TRBV30 and TRBJ2-2; D uncertain. V lost 1 base to trimming and J lost 1 base, with 7 bases between them. The germline V gene has CDR1 GTSNPN and CDR2 SVGIG (reference sequence). The CDR3 length is 14 residues. CDR3 DNA sequence: TGTGCCTGGAGTGGACGGAGGAACACCGGGGAGCTGTTTTTT. Its protein is CAWSGRRNTGELFF.

At least ten counts were recorded for this clonotype. The chain uses TRBV29-1 and TRBJ1-1; unclear D gene. The CDR3 length is 13 residues. V lost 4 bases and J lost 0, with 9 bases in between. Germline-derived CDR1 and CDR2 are SQVTM and ANQGSEA. The CDR3 protein is CSVVRPLNTEAFF. The CDR3, as DNA: TGCAGCGTTGTGCGGCCCCTGAACACTGAAGCTTTCTTT.

This clonotype was detected only a few times. The gene calls are TRBV10-3 and TRBJ1-5, with 7 bases matching TRBD1. The CDR3 loop spans 14 amino acids. V was pared by 4 bases and J by 2 bases, with 2 bases of the junction left unmatched. The germline V gene has CDR1 ENHRY and CDR2 SYGVKD. This CDR3 reads CAISGQGGNQPQHF. The CDR3 coding sequence is TGTGCCATCAGTGGACAGGGTGGCAATCAGCCCCAGCATTTT.

In this sample, this clonotype turned up many times. The chain carries TRBV7-9 and TRBJ2-5; D uncertain. Germline V gene sequence: CDR1 SEHNR, CDR2 FQNEAQ (reference sequence). Trimming took off 3 bases at V and 0 bases at J, with 11 bases between the two ends. The CDR3 has 15 amino acids. For the CDR3, the DNA is TGTGCCAGCAGCTTCGGTCAGCTCGACCAAGAGACCCAGTACTTC. Its translation: CASSFGQLDQETQYF. The variable domain in full, completed from reference TRBV7-9 and TRBJ2-5, reads DTGVSQNPRHKITKRGQNVTFRCDPISEHNRLYWYRQTLGQGPEFLTYFQNEAQLEKSRLLSDRFSAERPKGSFSTLEIQRTEQGDSAMYLCASSFGQLDQETQYFGPGTRLLVL.

This clonotype has a count of ten or more. This chain connects TRBV6-1 to TRBJ1-2; 7 nucleotides align to TRBD1. Germline V gene sequence: CDR1 MNHNS, CDR2 SASEGT. The ends lost 7 bases at V and 6 bases at J; junction bases unmatched: 8. CDR3 length: 13 amino acids. CDR3 protein: CASNSGTADGYTF. The CDR3 DNA follows: TGTGCCAGCAACTCCGGGACAGCGGATGGCTACACCTTC.

This clonotype was counted at least ten times. The J gene is TRBJ1-5, the V gene TRBV6-1; 7 bases align to TRBD1. CDR3 length equals 15 residues. Germline V gene data show CDR1 as MNHNS and CDR2 as SASEGT. The J segment lost 3 bases and the V segment lost 6 bases, leaving 8 bases of the junction unmatched. The CDR3, as DNA: TGTGCCAGCAGCATAGACAGGGAGCTCAATCAGCCCCAGCATTTT. Protein sequence: CASSIDRELNQPQHF.

This clonotype was recorded once. A much larger clone lies a single base off, so this may be a read error. The chain couples TRBV19 to TRBJ1-2; D ambiguous. This CDR3 has 13 residues. Germline V lookup: CDR1 LNHDA, CDR2 SQIVND (reference sequence). The CDR3 coding sequence is TGTGTCAGTAATTCGGTCCCCATGGGGGGCTACACCTTC. Its translation is CVSNSVPMGGYTF. The full variable domain, rest sourced from reference TRBV19 and TRBJ1-2, is DGGITQSPKYLFRKEGQNVTLSCEQNLNHDAMYWYRQDPGQGLRLIYYSQIVNDFQKGDIAEGYSVSREKKESFPLTVTSAQKNPTAFYLCVSNSVPMGGYTFGSGTRLTVV.

This clonotype appeared a few times. The chain recombines TRBV6-1 with TRBJ2-7; no firm D call. This CDR3 region has 12 residues. V lost 10 bases, J lost 2 bases, and 12 bases lay in between. Germline-derived CDR1 and CDR2 are MNHNS and SASEGT. The DNA of the CDR3 is TGTGCCACCCCGATCAGTCCCTACGAGCAGTACTTC. This gives the protein CATPISPYEQYF.

The chain combines TRBV30 with TRBJ2-7; the match to TRBD1 covers 8 bases. The germline gives CDR1 GTSNPN, CDR2 SVGIG (reference sequence). The CDR3 covers 13 residues. With V trimmed by 0 bases and J by 7 bases, 5 bases remained unmatched. The CDR3 coding sequence is TGTGCCTGGAGTGTTGGCAGGGGGCGGGAGCAGTACTTC. This translates into CAWSVGRGREQYF.

This clonotype was counted ten times or more. The chain carries TRBV6-2 or TRBV6-3 and TRBJ2-7; D ambiguous. V gave up 2 bases and J gave up 9 bases, with 14 bases separating them. The length of the CDR3 is 13 residues. Looked up from germline, CDR1 is MNHEY and CDR2 is SVGEGT. CDR3 sequence: CASSYGGTDAQYF. The CDR3, as DNA: TGTGCCAGCAGTTACGGCGGTACAGACGCGCAGTACTTC.

The chain links TRBV5-1 to TRBJ2-5; weak D call: TRBD1 (6 bases). This CDR3 spans 15 amino acids. Per germline, CDR1 SGHRS and CDR2 YFSETQ. V gave up 2 bases and J gave up 4 bases, with 15 bases separating them. CDR3 residues: CASSFGQGSGETQYF. CDR3 nucleotide sequence: TGCGCCAGCAGCTTTGGTCAGGGGAGCGGAGAGACCCAGTACTTC.

This clonotype was seen repeatedly, ten times or more. V gene TRBV9 combines with J gene TRBJ1-2; 7 positions agree with TRBD1. The CDR3 has 14 amino acids. V dropped 4 bases and J dropped 4; count of bases not matched to a gene: 7. Germline CDR1 is SGDLS and CDR2 is YYNGEE. The CDR3 protein is CASSPEGQLYGYTF. The DNA of the CDR3 is TGTGCCAGCAGCCCAGAGGGACAGCTCTATGGCTACACCTTC.

This clonotype occurred many times. The chain recombines TRBV6-1 with TRBJ1-5; D is unresolved. This CDR3 spans 15 amino acids. V lost 0 bases to trimming and J lost 3 bases, with 9 bases between them. Per the germline V gene, CDR1 is MNHNS and CDR2 is SASEGT. This CDR3 reads CASSEALPNNQPQHF. In DNA form, the CDR3 reads TGTGCCAGCAGTGAAGCGCTTCCTAACAATCAGCCCCAGCATTTT.

This chain joins TRBV6-1 and TRBJ1-1; the match to TRBD1 covers 11 bases. The junction had 6 bases not matched to a gene; V was cut back by 7 bases and J by 8 bases. The CDR3 has 13 residues. CDR1 and CDR2 (germline): MNHNS, SASEGT. The CDR3 loop is CASIGQGAQEAFF. The CDR3 coding sequence is TGTGCCAGCATTGGACAGGGGGCTCAAGAAGCTTTCTTT.

Turning to this clonotype: A read error may account for a junction end that differs from germline. The chain carries TRBV5-1 and TRBJ1-1; D uncertain. Germline CDR1 SGHRS, CDR2 YFSETQ. The CDR3 consists of 13 residues. As DNA, the CDR3 is TGCGCCAGCAGCTTGGAGCCGGGTACTGAAGCTTGCTTT. Protein sequence: CASSLEPGTEACF.

The table lists this clonotype with a count of one. The genes are TRBV20-1 and TRBJ2-5; D might be TRBD2 (7 bases). V was trimmed by 4 bases and J by 7 bases, leaving 16 bases between them. The germline V gene has CDR1 DFQATT and CDR2 SNEGSKA (reference sequence). The CDR3 consists of 13 residues. For the CDR3, the DNA is TGCAGTGCTACTCTTACAGGGAGGGTGACCCAGTACTTC. It translates to CSATLTGRVTQYF.

The V call is TRBV5-1, the J call TRBJ2-7; TRBD1 matches at 7 bases. The V and J ends lost 4 bases and 3 bases, in that order; junction bases with no gene match: 10. CDR3 size: 15 residues. The V gene's germline CDR1 is SGHRS and CDR2 YFSETQ. CDR3 sequence: CASSRGQAVRYEQYF. In nucleotides, the CDR3 is TGCGCCAGCAGCCGCGGACAGGCGGTTCGCTACGAGCAGTACTTC.

The chain is built from TRBV4-2 and TRBJ2-7, with a weak D call TRBD2 (6 bases). V was pared by 0 bases and J by 0 bases, with 9 bases between. The CDR3 runs to 15 residues. CDR1 and CDR2 (germline): LGHNA, YNFKEQ. The CDR3 sequence: CASSQEVGGSYEQYF. CDR3 nucleotides: TGTGCCAGCAGCCAAGAAGTCGGGGGCTCCTACGAGCAGTACTTC.

The gene calls are TRBV27 and TRBJ1-6; D may be TRBD1 (5 bases). This CDR3 is built from 18 residues. V was trimmed by 6 bases and J by 0 bases, leaving 18 bases between them. Germline V gene sequence: CDR1 MNHEY, CDR2 SMNVEV (reference sequence). The CDR3 region has the DNA TGTGCCAGCAGGGGTGGGGCCGCAGCCGTCTCCTATAATTCACCCCTCCACTTT. It yields the protein CASRGGAAAVSYNSPLHF.

Concerning this clonotype itself: This may come from a read error, since a much larger clone is one base off. The conserved phenylalanine or tryptophan normally closing the CDR3 is absent here, so this likely arose from a read error. As DNA, the CDR3 is TGTGCCAGCAGCTCCCCCTCGGACACAGACTATGGCTACACCGTC. Protein: CASSSPSDTDYGYTV. The rearrangement joins TRBV9 to TRBJ1-2; TRBD1 is a possible D gene (5 bases). Deletions cut 4 bases from V and 3 bases from J, with 16 bases between. The germline gives CDR1 SGDLS, CDR2 YYNGEE. The CDR3 sequence is 15 residues long.

This clonotype was seen repeatedly, ten times or more. The CDR3 DNA is TGTGCCAGTAGTACAGACAGGGGGCGAAGGGCTGAAGCTTTCTTT. Encoded protein: CASSTDRGRRAEAFF. The V and J genes are TRBV19 and TRBJ1-1; 10 bases align to TRBD1. The CDR3 has 15 residues. The germline CDR1 and CDR2 sequences are LNHDA and SQIVND (reference sequence). J was trimmed by 6 bases and V by 4 bases; bases with no gene match: 8.

This clonotype has a count of ten or more. This chain links TRBV7-8 with TRBJ1-2, with D hard to call. Trimming stripped 2 bases from V and 0 bases from J, with 7 bases between. Germline V gene sequence: CDR1 SGHVS, CDR2 FQNEAQ. The CDR3 has 14 amino acids. The CDR3 sequence is CASSLREPNYGYTF. In DNA, the CDR3 is TGTGCCAGCAGCTTAAGGGAGCCTAACTATGGCTACACCTTC.

This clonotype was detected many times. The rearrangement links TRBV6-5 to TRBJ1-1; D possibly corresponds to TRBD1 (5 bases). Trimming left V 4 bases short and J 11 bases short, with 23 bases between. The CDR3 is 15 amino acids. Germline lookup yields CDR1 MNHEY and CDR2 SVGAGI. CDR3 loop: CASSSRGRGSPGAFF. The CDR3 DNA sequence: TGTGCCAGCAGTTCCCGGGGGAGGGGCTCCCCTGGGGCTTTCTTT.

The chain couples TRBV12-3 or TRBV12-4 to TRBJ2-5; D possibly uses TRBD1 or TRBD2 (5 bases each). This CDR3 has 16 residues. V lost 5 bases and J 1 base, leaving 17 bases between the germline ends. The CDR3 region is CASSPGTEVGQETQYF. CDR3 DNA: TGTGCCAGCAGTCCCGGGACCGAGGTCGGCCAAGAGACCCAGTACTTC.

This clonotype was picked up many times. The rearrangement links TRBV12-3 or TRBV12-4 to TRBJ2-7; the match to TRBD2 covers 7 bases. This CDR3 has 17 amino acids. Germline trimming cut 2 bases from V and 2 bases from J; bases unmatched to any gene: 12. The CDR3 sequence: CASSLRVEAGLAYEQYF. CDR3 bases: TGTGCCAGCAGTTTAAGGGTCGAAGCGGGGCTTGCCTACGAGCAGTACTTC.

This clonotype has ten or more counts. This chain links TRBV28 with TRBJ1-1, with a tentative D call TRBD1 (6 bases). The germline V gene has CDR1 MDHEN and CDR2 SYDVKM. There are 15 residues in the CDR3. Trimming removed 3 bases at V and 1 base at J, with 12 bases between. CDR3 coding DNA: TGTGCCAGCAGTTTTTGGACCAGGGGGAACACTGAAGCTTTCTTT. Translating it yields CASSFWTRGNTEAFF. Looking up the rest from reference TRBV28 and TRBJ1-1 gives the full variable domain: DVKVTQSSRYLVKRTGEKVFLECVQDMDHENMFWYRQDPGLGLRLIYFSYDVKMKEKGDIPEGYSVSREKKERFSLILESASTNQTSMYLCASSFWTRGNTEAFFGQGTRLTVV.